This TCR beta chain was identified in a study of blood T cell repertoires in COVID-19. Overall study: Sources were T cells, B-cell-depleted T cells, or PBMCs; the material itself was cDNA or gDNA.

Germline assignment: CDR1 MNHEY and CDR2 SVGEGT. V gave up 5 bases and J gave up 2 bases; unmatched junction bases: 2. This CDR3 is built from 14 residues. This table comes from immunoSEQ multiplex PCR, and its TCRdb copy is limited to in-frame clones, with some not included. The sample has roughly 200,000 clones, 65% to 90% seen once. The sequencing input was PBMCs or T cells enriched from blood (not recorded which). The clonotype was recovered from a woman aged 40 to 49 with acute COVID-19. The genes are TRBV6-2 or TRBV6-3 and TRBJ2-1; TRBD2 aligns across 8 bases. DNA for the CDR3: TGTGCCAGCAGTGCGGGACTAGCCTACAATGAGCAGTTCTTC. Amino acid sequence: CASSAGLAYNEQFF.